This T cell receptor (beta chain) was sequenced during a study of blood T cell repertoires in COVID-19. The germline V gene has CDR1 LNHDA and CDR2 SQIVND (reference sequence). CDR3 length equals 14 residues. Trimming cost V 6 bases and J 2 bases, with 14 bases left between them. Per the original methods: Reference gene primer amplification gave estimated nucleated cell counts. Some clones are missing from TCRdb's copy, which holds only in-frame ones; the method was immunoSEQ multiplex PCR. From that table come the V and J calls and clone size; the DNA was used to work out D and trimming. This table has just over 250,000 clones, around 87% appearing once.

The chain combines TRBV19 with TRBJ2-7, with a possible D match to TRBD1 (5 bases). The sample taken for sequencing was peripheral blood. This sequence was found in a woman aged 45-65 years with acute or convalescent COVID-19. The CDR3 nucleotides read TGTGCCAGTAGCCCCATTTCCAGGGCCTACGAGCAGTACTTC. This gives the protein CASSPISRAYEQYF.